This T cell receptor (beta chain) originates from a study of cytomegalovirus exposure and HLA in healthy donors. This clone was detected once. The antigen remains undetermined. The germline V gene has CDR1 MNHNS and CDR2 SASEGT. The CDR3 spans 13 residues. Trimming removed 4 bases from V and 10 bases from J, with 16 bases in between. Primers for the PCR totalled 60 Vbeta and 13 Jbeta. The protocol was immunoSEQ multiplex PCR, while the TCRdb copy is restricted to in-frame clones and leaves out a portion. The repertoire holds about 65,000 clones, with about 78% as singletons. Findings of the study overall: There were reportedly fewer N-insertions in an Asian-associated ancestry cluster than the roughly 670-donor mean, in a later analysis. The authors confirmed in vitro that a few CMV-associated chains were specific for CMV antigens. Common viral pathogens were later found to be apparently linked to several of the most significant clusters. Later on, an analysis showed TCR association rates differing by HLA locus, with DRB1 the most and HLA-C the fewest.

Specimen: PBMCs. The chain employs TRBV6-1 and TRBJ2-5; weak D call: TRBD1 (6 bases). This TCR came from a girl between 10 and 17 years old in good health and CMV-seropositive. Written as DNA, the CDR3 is TGTGCCAGCAGTGGGGGGCGCCGGGTGGTCCAGTACTTC. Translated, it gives CASSGGRRVVQYF.